Sequencing of this TCR beta chain was carried out in a study of blood T cells in healthy people across ages. Study-wide context: For every two T cells, template switching captured about one barcoded beta molecule.

A second PCR, run for about 7 to 11 cycles, used a sample-barcoded 5' primer plus a J-beta primer mix. TCRdb re-analysed the 5' RACE reads in MiXCR, keeping a single row per CDR3 protein. The sample contains approximately 850,000 distinct CDR3 sequences, approximately 44% of which appear only once. Germline V gene lookup returns CDR1 SGHTA and CDR2 FQGNSA. V trimming: 4 bases; J trimming: 0 bases; junction bases outside the gene matches: 3. CDR3 length equals 15 residues. Study-wide findings and caveats: Changes seen in expanded clonotypes were possibly confounded by donor CMV status left unknown. There was a strong correlation between TCR beta diversity and naive T cell percentage.

Turning to this clonotype: What it binds is unknown.

This clonotype originated in a man in his 60s in good health. Specimen: blood. This sequence joins TRBV7-2 and TRBJ2-1, with TRBD2 identical over 7 bases. The CDR3 DNA is TGTGCCAGCAGCTACCTAGCGGCCTCCTACAATGAGCAGTTCTTC. The encoded protein is CASSYLAASYNEQFF.